This paragraph covers one T cell receptor (beta chain) sequence. The target antigen is unknown. Generated by immunoSEQ multiplex PCR, the TCRdb table keeps only in-frame clones and is missing some. Among under 150,000 clones, 95% were seen once, and the ten largest hold roughly 3%. The source of the sample is a study of graft-versus-host responses after intestinal transplantation. Broader study findings: GvH clones occurred in recipient marrow; some first appeared in ileum or blood.

Germline V CDR1 and CDR2: LNHDA, SQIVND (reference sequence). J was trimmed by 2 bases and V by 3 bases; bases with no gene match: 5. This CDR3 spans 16 amino acids. This TCR was sampled from a human donor who received an intestinal transplant. The material sequenced was unstimulated CD8+ T cells sorted from spleen or lymph node cells, taken before intestinal transplant. The J gene is TRBJ2-7, the V gene TRBV19; 12 bases align to TRBD2. The CDR3 is CASSILASGRAYEQYF. Here the CDR3 DNA reads TGTGCCAGTAGTATTCTGGCTAGCGGGAGGGCCTACGAGCAGTACTTC.